These 31 T cell receptor beta chains were all obtained from the same sample, sequenced in a study of Ad26.COV2.S vaccination and SARS-CoV-2 variants. Regarding treatment: around 19 received Ad26.COV2.S at low or high dose, single or two shots; several received placebo; per-sample allocation not given. Samples analyzed were those drawn on day 63 after the first vaccine or placebo injection. TCRdb's copy holds only in-frame clones and misses some; the assay was immunoSEQ multiplex PCR. Among 300,000 to 400,000 clones listed, about nine tenths were seen once. Sequences were derived from peripheral blood, sampled in a trial of Ad26.COV2.S vaccine versus placebo. These receptors all stem from a person aged 18-60 years who received the Ad26.COV2.S COVID-19 vaccine or a placebo.

The table lists this clone with a few counts. The rearrangement joins TRBV10-3 to TRBJ2-5, with D unclear. CDR1 is ENHRY and CDR2 is SYGVKD in the germline V gene. Trimming took off 4 bases at V and 2 bases at J, with 5 bases between the two ends. The CDR3 has 12 amino acids. CDR3 coding DNA: TGTGCCATCAGTGGTGTGCAAGAGACCCAGTACTTC. Residues: CAISGVQETQYF.

The chain joins TRBV12-3 or TRBV12-4 to TRBJ2-2, with D perhaps matching TRBD1 or TRBD2 (5 bases each). CDR3 length: 13 residues. Trimming shortened V by 3 bases and J by 7 bases, and 9 bases separated the two germline ends. The CDR3 loop reads CASSLQGVGELFF. The CDR3 DNA reads TGTGCCAGCAGTTTGCAGGGAGTCGGGGAGCTGTTTTTT.

This clone was picked up one time. V usage is TRBV27 and J usage is TRBJ2-7, with 7 bases matching TRBD1. CDR1 is MNHEY and CDR2 is SMNVEV in the germline V gene (reference sequence). This CDR3 comprises 13 residues. V lost 6 bases to trimming and J lost 3 bases; unmatched junction nucleotides: 5. The CDR3 reads CASSRTGVYEQYF. The CDR3 coding sequence is TGTGCCAGCAGCCGTACAGGGGTCTACGAGCAGTACTTC.

This rearrangement joins TRBV5-1 to TRBJ2-1, with 14 bases matching TRBD2. CDR1 is SGHRS, CDR2 YFSETQ, per germline. The CDR3 has 14 residues. V lost 3 bases, J lost 15 bases, and 8 bases stayed unmatched. This CDR3 reads CASSSGTSGRALFF. The CDR3 DNA reads as TGCGCCAGCAGCTCCGGGACTAGCGGGAGAGCCCTGTTCTTC.

This sequence joins TRBV19 and TRBJ1-3; TRBD1 matches 7 bases. V was pared by 7 bases and J by 0 bases, with 3 bases of the junction left unmatched. Germline CDR1 and CDR2: LNHDA and SQIVND (reference sequence). The CDR3 has 14 residues. The CDR3, as DNA: TGTGCCAGTAAGGACAGGCGCTCTGGAAACACCATATATTTT. Translation gives CASKDRRSGNTIYF.

This chain uses TRBV29-1 with TRBJ2-1, with 7 bases matching TRBD1. The V gene's germline CDR1 is SQVTM and CDR2 ANQGSEA. J lost 7 bases, V lost 6 bases, and 9 bases had no gene match. CDR3 length: 13 amino acids. This chain's CDR3 is CSVDRQGANEQFF. DNA for the CDR3: TGCAGCGTCGACCGACAGGGAGCGAATGAGCAGTTCTTC.

V and J are TRBV3-1 (or the pseudogene TRBV3-2) and TRBJ1-2, with D uncertain. Trimming removed 0 bases from V and 4 bases from J, with 21 bases in between. CDR3 length: 18 residues. Looked up from germline, CDR1 is LGHDT and CDR2 is YNNKEL (reference sequence). CDR3 loop: CASSQDLPSTGRSYGYTF. The CDR3 DNA is TGTGCCAGCAGCCAAGACTTGCCTAGTACTGGACGAAGCTATGGCTACACCTTC.

V is TRBV4-3 and J is TRBJ1-1, with a possible D match to TRBD1 (5 bases). The CDR3 is made up of 14 amino acids. With 0 bases removed from V and 6 bases from J, the gap between germline ends came to 11 bases. The germline V gene has CDR1 LGHNA and CDR2 YSLEER. CDR3 bases: TGCGCCAGCAGCCAAGAGGTCAGGGCTCCTGAAGCTTTCTTT. Residues: CASSQEVRAPEAFF.

The chain joins TRBV18 to TRBJ2-1; 7 bases agree with TRBD1. V was pared by 3 bases and J by 2 bases, with 4 bases of the junction left unmatched. Germline values: CDR1 KGHSH, CDR2 LQKENI. The CDR3 extends over 15 amino acids. This CDR3 is CASSPGQVTYNEQFF. In DNA form, the CDR3 reads TGTGCCAGCTCACCTGGACAGGTCACCTACAATGAGCAGTTCTTC.

This clone was counted only a few times. The V gene is TRBV4-3, the J gene TRBJ1-2; D is unclear. Germline CDR1 is LGHNA and CDR2 is YSLEER. V lost 0 bases, J lost 4 bases, and 12 bases lay in between. The CDR3 loop spans 15 amino acids. The CDR3 reads CASSQEGGSFYGYTF. The CDR3 nucleotides read TGCGCCAGCAGCCAAGAGGGTGGCAGTTTCTATGGCTACACCTTC.

This clone was seen more than once but under ten times. The V and J genes are TRBV7-8 and TRBJ1-6; the match to TRBD1 covers 7 bases. This CDR3 has 17 amino acids. After removal of 3 bases from V and 6 bases from J, the junction contained 11 bases not matched to a gene. The germline V gene encodes CDR1 SGHVS and CDR2 FQNEAQ. The CDR3 loop reads CASSLNGQDPLNSPLHF. The CDR3 DNA is TGTGCCAGCAGCTTGAATGGACAGGACCCCCTTAATTCACCCCTCCACTTT.

V gene TRBV6-4 combines with J gene TRBJ1-2, with 8 bases aligning to TRBD1. The trim removed 6 bases at V and 7 bases at J, leaving 16 bases unmatched. There are 16 residues in the CDR3. Germline assignment: CDR1 MRHNA and CDR2 SNTAGT. The CDR3 reads CASSETTGVRGSGYTF. CDR3 coding DNA: TGTGCCAGCAGCGAAACGACAGGGGTTCGGGGTAGTGGCTACACCTTC.

The chain recombines TRBV2 with TRBJ2-1; 8 nucleotides agree with TRBD1. The length of the CDR3 is 12 residues. Germline V CDR1 and CDR2: SNHLY, FYNNEI. With 9 bases clipped from V and 7 bases from J, the junction kept 5 bases outside the gene matches. CDR3 sequence (DNA): TGTGCCAGTGAGGACAGGGTAAATGAGCAGTTCTTC. Translation: CASEDRVNEQFF.

The chain joins TRBV4-1 to TRBJ1-1; D is unclear. The germline CDR1 and CDR2 sequences are MGHRA and YSYEKL. Trimming removed 0 bases at V and 11 bases at J, with 10 bases between. The length of the CDR3 is 12 residues. Written as DNA, the CDR3 is TGCGCCAGCAGCCAAGAGGGGAGGCTTGCTTTCTTT. It specifies CASSQEGRLAFF.

DNA for the CDR3: TGTGCCAGTAGTGAAAGAGGACAGGCCCTTAATCAGCCCCAGCATTTT. It yields the protein CASSERGQALNQPQHF. V gene TRBV19 combines with J gene TRBJ1-5; 7 bases are a match to TRBD1. Germline CDR1 and CDR2: LNHDA and SQIVND (reference sequence). V gave up 5 bases and J gave up 4 bases; unmatched junction bases: 11. The CDR3 runs to 16 residues.

The gene calls are TRBV7-2 and TRBJ1-1; 7 bases align to TRBD1. V trimming: 3 bases; J trimming: 9 bases; junction bases outside the gene matches: 4. The germline V gene encodes CDR1 SGHTA and CDR2 FQGNSA. CDR3 length equals 12 residues. The CDR3 nucleotides are TGTGCCAGCAGCTTCGCGACAGGGCAAGCTTTCTTT. This encodes CASSFATGQAFF.

The genes are TRBV18 and TRBJ2-7; D is unresolved. V was trimmed by 2 bases and J by 4 bases, leaving 9 bases between them. Looked up from germline, CDR1 is KGHSH and CDR2 is LQKENI. The CDR3 length is 13 residues. CDR3: CASSPTTPYEQYF. DNA of the CDR3: TGTGCCAGCTCACCAACCACGCCTTACGAGCAGTACTTC.

This clone was detected only a few times. The chain joins TRBV11-3 to TRBJ2-2; D is uncertain. Germline V gene lookup returns CDR1 SGHNT and CDR2 YENEEA. The CDR3 loop spans 13 amino acids. The V gene lost 1 base and the J gene lost 7 bases, with 7 bases spanning the gap. CDR3 coding DNA: TGTGCCAGCAGCTTAGTTCCCGGCGGGGAGCTGTTTTTT. Its translation: CASSLVPGGELFF.

This chain joins TRBV7-3 and TRBJ1-1, with TRBD1 as a possible D gene (6 bases). The length of the CDR3 is 14 residues. Trimming cost V 5 bases and J 4 bases, with 14 bases left between them. Looked up from germline, CDR1 is SGHTA and CDR2 is FQGTGA. DNA of the CDR3: TGTGCCAGCAGCCCACAACAGGGAGGCACTGAAGCTTTCTTT. Protein sequence: CASSPQQGGTEAFF.

J is TRBJ2-3 and V is TRBV13, with 10 bases fitting TRBD2. This CDR3 comprises 12 residues. V gave up 10 bases and J gave up 7 bases; unmatched junction bases: 5. Germline CDR1 PRHDT, CDR2 FYEKMQ (reference sequence). DNA for the CDR3: TGTGCCACCGAACTAGCGGGGTATACGCAGTATTTT. This gives the protein CATELAGYTQYF.

The chain couples TRBV7-8 to TRBJ2-3, with D perhaps matching TRBD2 (5 bases). Trimming stripped 5 bases from V and 0 bases from J, with 15 bases between. CDR3 length: 16 residues. Germline lookup yields CDR1 SGHVS and CDR2 FQNEAQ. This CDR3 is CASSGGRTRSTDTQYF. CDR3 in DNA: TGTGCCAGCAGCGGAGGACGGACCAGGAGCACAGATACGCAGTATTTT.

This rearrangement joins TRBV11-2 to TRBJ2-2; 7 nucleotides match TRBD1. The germline V gene encodes CDR1 SGHAT and CDR2 FQNNGV. V trimming: 5 bases; J trimming: 4 bases; junction bases outside the gene matches: 16. The CDR3 has 18 amino acids. CDR3 protein: CASSPGRAGGVGTGELFF. Here the CDR3 DNA reads TGTGCCAGCAGCCCGGGGCGGGCAGGGGGAGTTGGCACCGGGGAGCTGTTTTTT.

The chain has TRBV19 and TRBJ2-2, with D maybe TRBD2 (5 bases). Trimming removed 6 bases from V and 6 bases from J, with 23 bases in between. The CDR3 is made up of 17 amino acids. In germline, CDR1 is LNHDA, CDR2 SQIVND (reference sequence). CDR3 sequence: CASSFIPGVGSSGELFF. CDR3 in DNA: TGTGCCAGTAGCTTTATCCCCGGAGTAGGGAGTTCCGGGGAGCTGTTTTTT.

This clone was seen just once. V is TRBV18 and J is TRBJ1-1; D perhaps matches TRBD1 (5 bases). V was pared by 3 bases and J by 2 bases, with 16 bases between. The length of the CDR3 is 16 residues. CDR1 KGHSH and CDR2 LQKENI come from the germline V gene. DNA for the CDR3: TGTGCCAGCTCACCGTCGGGGACGACGGGTAACACTGAAGCTTTCTTT. Translated: CASSPSGTTGNTEAFF.

The V gene is TRBV12-3 or TRBV12-4, the J gene TRBJ2-1; 7 bases map to TRBD1. There are 13 residues in the CDR3. Germline trimming cut 4 bases from V and 7 bases from J; bases unmatched to any gene: 4. As DNA, the CDR3 is TGTGCCAGCAGTTCACAGACAGGGAATGAGCAGTTCTTC. It yields the protein CASSSQTGNEQFF.

This clone was picked up one time. The V gene is TRBV6-5, the J gene TRBJ2-7; no clear D. The CDR3 is made up of 12 amino acids. Trimming pared 7 bases from V and 3 bases from J, leaving 10 bases between. Germline V gene sequence: CDR1 MNHEY, CDR2 SVGAGI. The CDR3 sequence: CASKGNNYEQYV. The CDR3 DNA sequence: TGTGCCAGCAAAGGGAACAACTACGAGCAGTACGTC.

The rearrangement joins TRBV2 to TRBJ1-4, with D perhaps matching TRBD1 (5 bases). The CDR3 is made up of 19 amino acids. CDR1 is SNHLY, CDR2 FYNNEI, per germline. V was shortened by 4 bases and J by 8 bases, with 29 bases between the two germline ends. The CDR3 protein is CASSGVGTHRNDYGEKLFF. CDR3 nucleotides: TGTGCCAGCAGTGGGGTCGGGACCCACAGAAATGATTACGGCGAAAAACTGTTTTTT.

This clone was seen just once. The same CDR3 arises from other DNA sequences in this sample as well. V usage is TRBV11-3 and J usage is TRBJ1-1; the D is unclear. The V and J ends lost 3 bases and 1 base respectively, with 6 bases between them. CDR1 and CDR2 from the germline V gene are SGHNT and YENEEA. The CDR3 runs 13 residues. CDR3 bases: TGTGCCAGCAGCTTCGCGGAGAACACTGAAGCTTTCTTT. It codes for CASSFAENTEAFF.

V is TRBV6-5 and J is TRBJ2-5; D unresolved. Deletions cut 0 bases from V and 5 bases from J, with 4 bases between. Germline loops: CDR1 MNHEY, CDR2 SVGAGI. The CDR3 is 12 residues long. CDR3: CASSYSWETQYF. The CDR3 DNA is TGTGCCAGCAGTTACTCGTGGGAGACCCAGTACTTC.

The gene calls are TRBV12-5 and TRBJ1-5, with D possibly being TRBD1 (6 bases). The CDR3 has 15 residues. Germline CDR1 and CDR2: LGHNT and FRNRAP. The ends were cut back, 7 bases at V and 2 bases at J, with 15 bases in the middle. Here the CDR3 DNA reads TGTGCTAGTGACAACCGGGACACAGGCAATCAGCCCCAGCATTTT. Protein: CASDNRDTGNQPQHF.

The V gene is TRBV4-1, the J gene TRBJ1-6; possible D gene TRBD1, 6 bases. V lost 4 bases and J 7 bases, leaving 20 bases between the germline ends. The CDR3 is 17 residues long. Germline CDR1 reads MGHRA; CDR2 reads YSYEKL. The CDR3 DNA sequence: TGCGCCAGCAGCCCCTTTCTTAAGAGGGGGTCGAATTCACCCCTCCACTTT. It codes for CASSPFLKRGSNSPLHF.